The 24 T cell receptor beta chains in this list originate from one sample, sequenced in a study of cytomegalovirus exposure and HLA in healthy donors (dated by TCRdb to about 2017). The receptor library was made with the immunoSEQ multiplex PCR assay. A mixture of 60 forward primers for TCR Vbeta segments and 13 reverse primers for TCR Jbeta segments was used in the multiplex PCR. What TCRdb holds here is the immuneACCESS table cut down to in-frame rearrangements. Part of the clones is not present; checked against another copy, under half of the missing clones reflect an unresolved V gene, and the others are unexplained. This sample lists 90,000 to 120,000 clones; 70% to 80% were detected once. Of the sample, about 3.1% is held by the ten largest clones. The sequencing sample was made of PBMCs. These TCRs come from a woman aged 40 to 50 in good health and CMV-seronegative.

This chain uses TRBV5-4 with TRBJ2-7; 8 bases are a match to TRBD2. This CDR3 is built from 16 residues. CDR1 and CDR2 from the germline V gene are SGHNT and YYREEE (reference sequence). Trimming removed 0 bases from V and 3 bases from J; junction bases left unmatched: 8. CDR3 amino acids: CASSLGRGGRIYEQYF. CDR3 DNA sequence: TGTGCCAGCAGCTTGGGACGGGGGGGCAGAATCTACGAGCAGTACTTC.

The chain carries TRBV5-1 and TRBJ1-2; 8 nucleotides match TRBD1. CDR1 and CDR2 from the germline V gene are SGHRS and YFSETQ. The junction had 4 bases not matched to a gene; V was cut back by 5 bases and J by 1 base. This CDR3 comprises 14 residues. CDR3 sequence: CASSSTGDNYGYTF. The CDR3, as DNA: TGCGCCAGCAGTTCGACAGGGGATAACTATGGCTACACCTTC.

The rearrangement uses TRBV30 and TRBJ1-4, with 10 bases lining up with TRBD1. The CDR3 totals 14 residues. The germline gives CDR1 GTSNPN, CDR2 SVGIG (reference sequence). V lost 3 bases, J lost 7 bases, and 5 bases stayed unmatched. The CDR3 region has the DNA TGTGCCTGGAGCGCGGACAGGGGGGGTGAAAAACTGTTTTTT. Protein sequence: CAWSADRGGEKLFF. The full variable domain, rest sourced from reference TRBV30 and TRBJ1-4, is SQTIHQWPATLVQPVGSPLSLECTVEGTSNPNLYWYRQAAGRGLQLLFYSVGIGQISSEVPQNLSASRPQDRQFILSSKKLLLSDSGFYLCAWSADRGGEKLFFGSGTQLSVL.

The V call is TRBV11-2, the J call TRBJ2-3; TRBD2 matches 9 bases. From germline, CDR1 is SGHAT and CDR2 FQNNGV. The CDR3 length is 16 residues. V was clipped by 5 bases and J by 4 bases; unmatched bases: 10. The CDR3 loop is CASSPIAGALADTQYF. The CDR3 coding sequence is TGTGCCAGCAGCCCAATAGCGGGAGCCTTGGCAGATACGCAGTATTTT.

The J gene is TRBJ2-1, the V gene TRBV7-2; 8 positions agree with TRBD1. The CDR3 spans 13 residues. The V gene end was trimmed by 4 bases and the J gene end by 10 bases; junction bases not matched to a gene: 6. Looked up from germline, CDR1 is SGHTA and CDR2 is FQGNSA. The CDR3 reads CASSSGTGWEQFF. As DNA, the CDR3 is TGTGCCAGCAGCTCGGGGACAGGCTGGGAGCAGTTCTTC. Combining the CDR3 with reference TRBV7-2 and TRBJ2-1 gives the whole variable domain GAGVSQSPSNKVTEKGKDVELRCDPISGHTALYWYRQSLGQGLEFLIYFQGNSAPDKSGLPSDRFSAERTGGSVSTLTIQRTQQEDSAVYLCASSSGTGWEQFFGPGTRLTVL.

Concerning this clone: The same CDR3 also results from other DNA sequences found in this sample. This sequence joins TRBV11-3 and TRBJ1-3; no firm D call. Trimming removed 4 bases from V and 0 bases from J, with 4 bases in between. Germline V CDR1 and CDR2: SGHNT, YENEEA. CDR3 length equals 13 residues. The CDR3 here is CASSSGSGNTIYF. The CDR3 DNA is TGTGCCAGCAGCTCAGGCTCTGGAAACACCATATATTTT.

The V call is TRBV9, the J call TRBJ2-2; 9 positions match TRBD1. The CDR3 spans 16 residues. V lost 3 bases and J lost 0; bases outside the gene matches: 3. Germline CDR1 reads SGDLS; CDR2 reads YYNGEE. This CDR3 is CASSDTGGANTGELFF. The CDR3, as DNA: TGTGCCAGCAGCGACACAGGGGGCGCGAACACCGGGGAGCTGTTTTTT.

The V gene is TRBV28, the J gene TRBJ1-2; the match to TRBD1 covers 7 bases. Germline trimming cut 7 bases from V and 8 bases from J; bases unmatched to any gene: 7. Germline V gene lookup returns CDR1 MDHEN and CDR2 SYDVKM. The CDR3 is 12 residues long. CDR3 coding DNA: TGTGCCAGCACCCTAGGGGGCAGGGGCTACACCTTC. Its translation: CASTLGGRGYTF.

This clone was seen a handful of times. V gene TRBV5-4 combines with J gene TRBJ2-2; 10 nucleotides line up with TRBD2. Germline values: CDR1 SGHNT, CDR2 YYREEE (reference sequence). The CDR3 spans 16 residues. V trimming: 3 bases; J trimming: 6 bases; junction bases outside the gene matches: 8. CDR3 DNA: TGTGCCAGCAGCTCGATGGCTAGCGGGAGAGCCGGGGAGCTGTTTTTT. Translating it yields CASSSMASGRAGELFF.

The chain couples TRBV5-1 to TRBJ1-2; the match to TRBD1 covers 7 bases. The trim removed 2 bases at V and 6 bases at J, leaving 7 bases unmatched. The CDR3 length is 14 residues. Germline loops: CDR1 SGHRS, CDR2 YFSETQ. The CDR3 protein is CASSFSTGANGYTF. The DNA for the CDR3 is TGCGCCAGCAGCTTTTCAACAGGGGCTAATGGCTACACCTTC.

A single count supports this clone. The V call is TRBV11-3, the J call TRBJ2-5; no reliable D call. Between the trimmed V and J ends, which lost 3 bases and 3 bases, there was a span of 8 bases. The CDR3 loop spans 13 amino acids. Germline V gene lookup returns CDR1 SGHNT and CDR2 YENEEA. The CDR3 coding sequence is TGTGCCAGCAGCTTTGGTACGGAAGAGACCCAGTACTTC. It codes for CASSFGTEETQYF.

This clone has just a few counts. The chain carries TRBV4-1 and TRBJ2-5; D is undetermined. The germline V gene has CDR1 MGHRA and CDR2 YSYEKL. The V and J ends lost 0 bases and 1 base respectively, with 3 bases between them. CDR3 length equals 13 residues. Written as DNA, the CDR3 is TGCGCCAGCAGCCAAGACAGCCAAGAGACCCAGTACTTC. Translated, it gives CASSQDSQETQYF.

With regard to this clone: Other nucleotide sequences from this sample produce the same CDR3. The genes are TRBV4-1 and TRBJ2-1, with 12 bases identical to TRBD2. Germline loops: CDR1 MGHRA, CDR2 YSYEKL. The CDR3 spans 16 residues. V trimming: 4 bases; J trimming: 5 bases; junction bases outside the gene matches: 6. CDR3 region: CASSPARLAGDNEQFF. The CDR3 DNA sequence: TGCGCCAGCAGCCCTGCACGACTAGCGGGGGACAATGAGCAGTTCTTC.

The V and J genes are TRBV27 and TRBJ2-7; TRBD1 is a possible D gene (5 bases). This CDR3 region has 14 residues. Germline CDR1 reads MNHEY; CDR2 reads SMNVEV (reference sequence). Trimming cost V 5 bases and J 3 bases, with 14 bases left between them. The CDR3: CASSPFGAIYEQYF. The DNA of the CDR3 is TGTGCCAGCAGTCCTTTTGGGGCAATCTACGAGCAGTACTTC.

The rearrangement uses TRBV5-1 and TRBJ1-6, with D possibly TRBD1 on 5 matching bases. Germline V lookup: CDR1 SGHRS, CDR2 YFSETQ. Trimming stripped 4 bases from V and 7 bases from J, with 18 bases between. This CDR3 spans 16 amino acids. The CDR3 is CASSPSGQVGNSPLHF. Here the CDR3 DNA reads TGCGCCAGCAGCCCTTCAGGGCAGGTGGGGAATTCACCCCTCCACTTT.

This clone has only one observation. J is TRBJ1-1 and V is TRBV7-2, with D maybe TRBD1 (6 bases). The CDR3 is made up of 13 amino acids. Germline CDR1 and CDR2: SGHTA and FQGNSA. V was pared by 5 bases and J by 1 base, with 8 bases between. The CDR3: CASSTRGNTEAFF. The DNA of the CDR3 is TGTGCCAGCAGCACCAGGGGGAACACTGAAGCTTTCTTT.

This clone turned up a few times. The genes are TRBV20-1 and TRBJ2-7; D gene unclear. V was cut by 3 bases and J by 0 bases, with 3 bases left in between. The CDR3 length is 11 residues. Germline V CDR1 and CDR2: DFQATT, SNEGSKA (reference sequence). CDR3 DNA: TGCAGTGCTAGGAGCTCCTACGAGCAGTACTTC. It specifies CSARSSYEQYF.

This chain uses TRBV10-3 with TRBJ2-7; 7 nucleotides agree with TRBD1. The CDR3 is 13 amino acids. CDR1 is ENHRY, CDR2 SYGVKD, per germline. Trimming removed 5 bases from V and 1 base from J; junction bases left unmatched: 2. CDR3 in amino acids: CAISLGQSYEQYF. The CDR3 coding sequence is TGTGCCATCAGTCTGGGACAGTCCTACGAGCAGTACTTC.

The V gene is TRBV7-2, the J gene TRBJ2-2; weak D call: TRBD2 (7 bases). Germline CDR1 is SGHTA and CDR2 is FQGNSA. The CDR3 runs 15 residues. The V and J ends lost 3 bases and 5 bases respectively, with 13 bases between them. The DNA for the CDR3 is TGTGCCAGCAGCTTTGTAAGGGGGGGGACCGGGGAGCTGTTTTTT. It translates to CASSFVRGGTGELFF.

V is TRBV7-9 and J is TRBJ2-3; TRBD2 agrees at 9 bases. The germline V gene encodes CDR1 SEHNR and CDR2 FQNEAQ (reference sequence). This CDR3 has 17 amino acids. The junction had 9 bases not matched to a gene; V was cut back by 0 bases and J by 5 bases. In DNA, the CDR3 is TGTGCCAGCAGCTTAGCAGTGGCGCGGGGGGGCATAGATACGCAGTATTTT. Translating gives CASSLAVARGGIDTQYF. Complete variable domain (other parts from reference TRBV7-9 and TRBJ2-3): DTGVSQNPRHKITKRGQNVTFRCDPISEHNRLYWYRQTLGQGPEFLTYFQNEAQLEKSRLLSDRFSAERPKGSFSTLEIQRTEQGDSAMYLCASSLAVARGGIDTQYFGPGTRLTVL.

V is TRBV28 and J is TRBJ2-7, with 13 bases matching TRBD2. The junction had 10 bases not matched to a gene; V was cut back by 4 bases and J by 1 base. The CDR3 runs 18 residues. CDR1 is MDHEN and CDR2 is SYDVKM in the germline V gene. The CDR3 region is CASSSPWTSGSVSYEQYF. The CDR3 DNA follows: TGTGCCAGCAGTTCTCCCTGGACTAGCGGGAGCGTTTCCTACGAGCAGTACTTC.

This chain connects TRBV5-1 to TRBJ2-1; D gene ambiguous. The CDR3 has 13 residues. Trimming left V 1 base short and J 5 bases short, with 7 bases between. From germline, CDR1 is SGHRS and CDR2 YFSETQ. CDR3 sequence reads: CASSLTRHNEQFF. The CDR3 coding sequence is TGCGCCAGCAGCTTGACCAGGCACAATGAGCAGTTCTTC.

The V and J genes are TRBV9 and TRBJ2-2; 7 bases map to TRBD2. V trimming: 0 bases; J trimming: 2 bases; junction bases outside the gene matches: 1. The germline CDR1 and CDR2 sequences are SGDLS and YYNGEE. This CDR3 is 15 amino acids long. The CDR3 sequence: CASSVAGGNTGELFF. In DNA form, the CDR3 reads TGTGCCAGCAGCGTAGCGGGAGGTAACACCGGGGAGCTGTTTTTT.

J is TRBJ2-7 and V is TRBV10-3, with D tentatively TRBD2 (5 bases). CDR1 is ENHRY, CDR2 SYGVKD, per germline. The CDR3 extends over 12 amino acids. Trimming removed 6 bases from V and 2 bases from J, with 8 bases in between. The DNA of the CDR3 is TGTGCCATCAGGGACTTAGCCTACGAGCAGTACTTC. Residues: CAIRDLAYEQYF.